These T cell receptor beta chains were read from a single sample in a study of cytomegalovirus exposure and HLA in healthy donors. Using immunoSEQ multiplex PCR, the repertoire was profiled, and TCRdb retains in-frame clones only, with some absent. There are approximately 100,000 clones in the sample; around 9.1% occur only once, and 5.5% to 7.5% lies in the top ten. The sample comprised PBMCs. The receptors shown here come from a man aged 40-55 years in good health and CMV-seropositive. Each CDR3 is given with its conserved first and last residue. The D gene is left open where the match is weak. Size values are once, few and many counts, or a class for expanded clones, and some rows have none.

j_call d_call v_call clone_size cdr3_nt cdr3_aa
TRBJ2-4 TRBD2 TRBV10-3 few TGTGCCATCAGTGGGACCGGGACTAGACGTATTCAGTACTTC CAISGTGTRRIQYF
TRBJ2-2 . TRBV6-7 few TGTGCCAGCAGTAATAGCGGGAACACCGGGGAGCTGTTTTTT CASSNSGNTGELFF
TRBJ1-1 TRBD1 TRBV11-2 few TGTGCCAGCAGCTTAGTCGCGGACAGGGGGTCTGAAGCTTTCTTT CASSLVADRGSEAFF
TRBJ1-5 . TRBV11-2 . TGTGCCAGCAGCTTAGACTCAGGGCGCAATCAGCCCCAGCATTTT CASSLDSGRNQPQHF
TRBJ2-5 . TRBV6-5 few TGTGCCAGCAGCCCGGACTTGGAAGGGACCCAGTACTTC CASSPDLEGTQYF
TRBJ2-1 TRBD1 TRBV2 . TGTGCCAGCAGAGACGGACAGGGGAGCGATGAGCAGTTCTTC CASRDGQGSDEQFF
TRBJ2-1 . TRBV28 . TGTGCCAGCAGTTTCAACCTAGAGGGTGGCTACAATGAGCAGTTCTTC CASSFNLEGGYNEQFF
TRBJ2-1 TRBD2 TRBV4-2 few TGTGCCAGCAGCCAAGGGACTAGCGGGTCCTACAATGAGCAGTTCTTC CASSQGTSGSYNEQFF
TRBJ2-2 . TRBV5-6 few TGTGCCAGCAGCACCACTAGTTCCGGGGAGCTGTTTTTT CASSTTSSGELFF
TRBJ2-4 TRBD1 TRBV4-3 few TGCGCCAGCAGCCAAACGACCGGGACAGGAAACATTCAGTACTTC CASSQTTGTGNIQYF
TRBJ2-7 . TRBV7-3 . TGTGCCAGCAGCGTTGGTGGCGGGACCACCTACGAGCAGTACTTC CASSVGGGTTYEQYF
TRBJ2-3 TRBD2 TRBV13 . TGTGCCAGCAGCTCCCGACTAGCGGGAGGGAGCACAGATACGCAGTATTTT CASSSRLAGGSTDTQYF
TRBJ2-5 . TRBV6-6 . TGTGCCAGCAGTTACGCTATCGGGTCAGAGACCCAGTACTTC CASSYAIGSETQYF
TRBJ1-1 . TRBV5-1 . TGCGCCAGCAGCCTGGTAAAGAACACTGAAGCTTTCTTT CASSLVKNTEAFF
TRBJ2-7 . TRBV10-3 . TGTGCCATCACCGAGGACATTGCTACCTACGAGCAGTACTTC CAITEDIATYEQYF
TRBJ2-1 TRBD1 TRBV4-3 . TGCGCCAGCAGCCGCACTCACAGGGGGTTCTACAATGAGCAGTTCTTC CASSRTHRGFYNEQFF
TRBJ2-1 TRBD2 TRBV7-3 . TGTGCCAGCAGCTTCCGTGCCACTAGCGGATACAATGAGCAGTTCTTC CASSFRATSGYNEQFF
TRBJ2-3 TRBD2 TRBV5-1 few TGCGCCAGCAGCTGGGGACTAGCGGGAGGGCTCGCAGATACGCAGTATTTT CASSWGLAGGLADTQYF
TRBJ1-5 . TRBV5-5 many TGTGCCAGCAGCTTCGGATTGGGCCCCCAGCATTTT CASSFGLGPQHF
TRBJ2-7 . TRBV2 . TGTGCCAGCAGTGAGTCGCCCAACCCCGGCTACGAGCAGTACTTC CASSESPNPGYEQYF
TRBJ2-3 . TRBV11-2 . TGTGCCAGCAGCGCCCCGGGGTGGTTAGGAGATACGCAGTATTTT CASSAPGWLGDTQYF
TRBJ2-7 TRBD1 TRBV5-6 . TGTGCCAGCAGCTTGGGACAGGGATCCTACGAGCAGTACTTC CASSLGQGSYEQYF
TRBJ2-1 . TRBV29-1 few TGCAGCGCCAGGGGAGGGAGGGCCGGGAATGAGCAGTTCTTC CSARGGRAGNEQFF
TRBJ1-2 . TRBV6-5 few TGTGCCAGCAGTTTCACGCCACAGGGTCATGGCTACACCTTC CASSFTPQGHGYTF